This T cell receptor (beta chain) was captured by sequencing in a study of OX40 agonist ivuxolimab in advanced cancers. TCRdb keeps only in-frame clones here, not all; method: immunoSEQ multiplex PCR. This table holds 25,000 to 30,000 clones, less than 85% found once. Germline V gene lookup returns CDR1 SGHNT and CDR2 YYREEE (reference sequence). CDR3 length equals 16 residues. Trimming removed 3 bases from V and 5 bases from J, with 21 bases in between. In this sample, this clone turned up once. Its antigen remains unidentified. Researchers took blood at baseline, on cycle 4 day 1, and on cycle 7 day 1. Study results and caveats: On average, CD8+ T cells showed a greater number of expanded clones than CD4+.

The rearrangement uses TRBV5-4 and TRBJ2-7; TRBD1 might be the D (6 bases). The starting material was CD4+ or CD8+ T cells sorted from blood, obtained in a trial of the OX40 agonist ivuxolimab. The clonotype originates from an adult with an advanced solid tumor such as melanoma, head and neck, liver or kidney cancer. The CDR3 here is CASSWGEGQRLDEQYF. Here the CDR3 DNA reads TGTGCCAGCAGCTGGGGTGAAGGACAGCGACTTGACGAGCAGTACTTC. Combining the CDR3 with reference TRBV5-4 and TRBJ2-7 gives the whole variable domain ETGVTQSPTHLIKTRGQQVTLRCSSQSGHNTVSWYQQALGQGPQFIFQYYREEENGRGNFPPRFSGLQFPNYSSELNVNALELDDSALYLCASSWGEGQRLDEQYFGPGTRLTVT.